A single sample is the source of the 5 T cell receptor beta chains below, sequenced in a study of cytomegalovirus exposure and HLA in healthy donors. This table comes from immunoSEQ multiplex PCR, and its TCRdb copy is limited to in-frame clones, with some not included. The sample has fewer than 400,000 clones; around 90% are singletons. The sample comprised PBMCs. All receptors come from a man aged 30 to 39 in good health and CMV-seronegative.

The chain employs TRBV29-1 and TRBJ2-5, with 7 bases lining up with TRBD1. Trimming cost V 3 bases and J 1 base; bases outside gene matches: 32. Per germline, CDR1 SQVTM and CDR2 ANQGSEA. The CDR3 covers 23 residues. The DNA for the CDR3 is TGCAGCGTTGACTGGAACAGGGGATTAGCGTGTCGGCATGAGCCTGAAACCCAAGAGACCCAGTACTTC. Amino acids: CSVDWNRGLACRHEPETQETQYF.

The rearrangement uses TRBV2 and TRBJ1-6; D may be TRBD1 (6 bases). Trimming removed 8 bases from V and 5 bases from J, with 10 bases in between. The CDR3 loop spans 13 amino acids. CDR1 and CDR2 from the germline V gene are SNHLY and FYNNEI. The CDR3 protein is CASGGQHNSPLHF. The DNA for the CDR3 is TGTGCCAGCGGTGGACAGCATAATTCACCCCTCCACTTT.

The chain recombines TRBV5-1 with TRBJ2-1; 10 bases align to TRBD1. The CDR3 has 17 residues. With V trimmed by 5 bases and J by 7 bases, 15 bases remained unmatched. Looked up from germline, CDR1 is SGHRS and CDR2 is YFSETQ. CDR3 in DNA: TGCGCCAGCAGGCGGGTACCGGAGGACAGGGGGAAGAATGAGCAGTTCTTC. Translated, it gives CASRRVPEDRGKNEQFF. Full variable domain (missing parts from reference TRBV5-1 and TRBJ2-1): KAGVTQTPRYLIKTRGQQVTLSCSPISGHRSVSWYQQTPGQGLQFLFEYFSETQRNKGNFPGRFSGRQFSNSRSEMNVSTLELGDSALYLCASRRVPEDRGKNEQFFGPGTRLTVL.

This chain connects TRBV18 to TRBJ1-4; no definite D call. V lost 4 bases, J lost 8 bases, and 20 bases lay in between. The CDR3 runs to 16 residues. Germline V gives CDR1 KGHSH, CDR2 LQKENI. This CDR3 reads CASSHTTTGVGEKLFF. The CDR3 DNA reads as TGTGCCAGCTCACATACCACAACCGGGGTAGGAGAAAAACTGTTTTTT.

V is TRBV5-8 and J is TRBJ1-5, with D perhaps matching TRBD1 (5 bases). Germline assignment: CDR1 SGHTS and CDR2 YDEGEE. V dropped 2 bases and J dropped 0 bases, with 12 bases sitting between them. The length of the CDR3 is 16 residues. CDR3 nucleotide sequence: TGTGCCAGCAGCTTAGGGGCAGGGTCTAGCAATCAGCCCCAGCATTTT. Translated: CASSLGAGSSNQPQHF.